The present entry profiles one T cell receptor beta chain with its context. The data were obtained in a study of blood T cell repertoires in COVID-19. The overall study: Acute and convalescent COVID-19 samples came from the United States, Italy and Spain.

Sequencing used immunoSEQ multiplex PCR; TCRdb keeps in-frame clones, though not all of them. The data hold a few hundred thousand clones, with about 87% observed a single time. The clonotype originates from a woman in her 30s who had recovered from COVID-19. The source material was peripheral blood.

CDR3 in DNA: TGTGCCAGCAGCCCATATCCGGGACTAGCGGGGGGCCGCATGAGGAATGAGCAGTTCTTC. Its translation: CASSPYPGLAGGRMRNEQFF. The rearrangement uses TRBV7-3 and TRBJ2-1; 15 nucleotides line up with TRBD2. The J segment lost 7 bases and the V segment lost 5 bases, leaving 18 bases of the junction unmatched. The CDR3 covers 20 residues. In germline, CDR1 is SGHTA, CDR2 FQGTGA.